The source of this T cell receptor beta chain is a study of patients and donors after allogeneic stem cell transplantation. This clonotype was picked up a small number of times. MiXCR, applied by TCRdb to the RT-PCR reads, yields one record per CDR3 protein. The data show about 57,000 distinct CDR3 sequences, less than 15% seen once. V was shortened by 5 bases and J by 1 base, with 15 bases between the two germline ends. The germline gives CDR1 SGHAT, CDR2 FQNNGV. The CDR3 spans 16 residues. This TCR was sampled from a human donor who was either an allogeneic HSCT recipient or a stem cell or donor lymphocyte infusion donor (not recorded which). It is not recorded whose cells these are; they may come from a transplant donor. This chain links TRBV11-2 with TRBJ2-1; a possible D gene is TRBD2 (6 bases). Sequencing was performed on blood, either unsorted or a sorted T cell fraction (not recorded which). The CDR3 here is CASSQPGRKSYNEQFF. DNA for the CDR3: TGTGCCAGCAGCCAGCCGGGGAGGAAATCCTACAATGAGCAGTTCTTC. The whole variable domain, filled in from reference TRBV11-2 and TRBJ2-1, reads EAGVAQSPRYKIIEKRQSVAFWCNPISGHATLYWYQQILGQGPKLLIQFQNNGVVDDSQLPKDRFSAERLKGVDSTLKIQPAKLEDSAVYLCASSQPGRKSYNEQFFGPGTRLTVL.